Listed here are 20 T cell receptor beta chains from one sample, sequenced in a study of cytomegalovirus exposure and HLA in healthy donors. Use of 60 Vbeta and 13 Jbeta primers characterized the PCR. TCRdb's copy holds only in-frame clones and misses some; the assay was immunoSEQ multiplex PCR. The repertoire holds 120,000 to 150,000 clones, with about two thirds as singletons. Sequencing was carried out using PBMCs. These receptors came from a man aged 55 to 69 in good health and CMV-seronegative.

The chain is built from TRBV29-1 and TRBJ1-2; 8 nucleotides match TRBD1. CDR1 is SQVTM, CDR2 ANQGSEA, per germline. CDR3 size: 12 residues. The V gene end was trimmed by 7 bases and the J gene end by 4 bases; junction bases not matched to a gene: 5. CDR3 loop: CSAPTGAYGYTF. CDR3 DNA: TGCAGCGCCCCGACAGGGGCCTATGGCTACACCTTC. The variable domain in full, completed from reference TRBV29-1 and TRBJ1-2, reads SAVISQKPSRDICQRGTSLTIQCQVDSQVTMMFWYRQQPGQSLTLIATANQGSEATYESGFVIDKFPISRPNLTFSTLTVSNMSPEDSSIYLCSAPTGAYGYTFGSGTRLTVV.

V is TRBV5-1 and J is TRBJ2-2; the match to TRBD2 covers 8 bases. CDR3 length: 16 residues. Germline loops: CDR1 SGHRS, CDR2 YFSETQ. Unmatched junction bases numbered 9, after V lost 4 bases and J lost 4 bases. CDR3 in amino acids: CASSPFAGGSTGELFF. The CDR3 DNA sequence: TGCGCCAGCAGCCCTTTCGCGGGAGGCTCCACCGGGGAGCTGTTTTTT.

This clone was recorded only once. CDR3 DNA sequence: TGTGCCAGCTCACACCAAGGGAGGCCCCTCCACTTT. The encoded protein is CASSHQGRPLHF. V usage is TRBV18 and J usage is TRBJ1-6; D gene ambiguous. Germline CDR1 is KGHSH and CDR2 is LQKENI. Trimming took off 4 bases at V and 13 bases at J, with 11 bases between the two ends. This CDR3 region has 12 residues.

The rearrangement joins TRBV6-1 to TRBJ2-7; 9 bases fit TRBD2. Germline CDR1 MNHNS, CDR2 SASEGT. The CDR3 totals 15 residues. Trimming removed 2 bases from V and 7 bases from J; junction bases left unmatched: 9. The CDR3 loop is CASSESGGRAGEQYF. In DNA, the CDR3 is TGTGCCAGCAGTGAATCGGGCGGGAGGGCCGGGGAGCAGTACTTC.

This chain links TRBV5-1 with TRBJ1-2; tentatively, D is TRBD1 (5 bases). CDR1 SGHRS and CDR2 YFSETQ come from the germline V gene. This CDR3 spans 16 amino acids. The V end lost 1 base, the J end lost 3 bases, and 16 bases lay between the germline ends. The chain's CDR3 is CASSLTAGQNYYGYTF. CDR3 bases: TGCGCCAGCAGCTTGACAGCCGGACAAAACTACTATGGCTACACCTTC.

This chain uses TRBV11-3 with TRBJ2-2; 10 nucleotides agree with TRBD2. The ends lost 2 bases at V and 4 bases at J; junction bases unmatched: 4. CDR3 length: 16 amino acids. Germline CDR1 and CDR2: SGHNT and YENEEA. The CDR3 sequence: CASSLIAGGGTGELFF. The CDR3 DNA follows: TGTGCCAGCAGCTTAATAGCGGGAGGAGGCACCGGGGAGCTGTTTTTT.

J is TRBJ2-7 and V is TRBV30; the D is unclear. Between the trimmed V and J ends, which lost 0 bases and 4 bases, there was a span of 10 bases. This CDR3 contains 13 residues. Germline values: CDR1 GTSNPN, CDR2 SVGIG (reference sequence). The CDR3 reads CAWSVRVKYEQYF. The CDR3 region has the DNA TGTGCCTGGAGTGTCCGAGTCAAATACGAGCAGTACTTC.

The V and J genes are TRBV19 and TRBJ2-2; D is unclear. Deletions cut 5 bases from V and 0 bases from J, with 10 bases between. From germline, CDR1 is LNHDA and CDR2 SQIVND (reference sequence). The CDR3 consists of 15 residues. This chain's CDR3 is CASSHPGANTGELFF. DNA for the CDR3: TGTGCCAGTAGTCACCCAGGCGCGAACACCGGGGAGCTGTTTTTT.

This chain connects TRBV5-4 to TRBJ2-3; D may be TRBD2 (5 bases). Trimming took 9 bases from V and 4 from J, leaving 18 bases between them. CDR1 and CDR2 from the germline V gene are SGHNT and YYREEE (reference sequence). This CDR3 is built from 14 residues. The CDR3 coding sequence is TGTGCCACCCAGGCGGACTCTGCGGCAGATACGCAGTATTTT. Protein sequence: CATQADSAADTQYF.

The CDR3 DNA follows: TGTGCCTGGAGTGCGCGAGGAATTGGTTCAGATACGCAGTATTTT. The encoded protein is CAWSARGIGSDTQYF. The J gene is TRBJ2-3, the V gene TRBV30; no reliable D call. CDR1 is GTSNPN, CDR2 SVGIG, per germline (reference sequence). This CDR3 has 15 amino acids. The V and J ends lost 1 base and 4 bases respectively, with 15 bases between them.

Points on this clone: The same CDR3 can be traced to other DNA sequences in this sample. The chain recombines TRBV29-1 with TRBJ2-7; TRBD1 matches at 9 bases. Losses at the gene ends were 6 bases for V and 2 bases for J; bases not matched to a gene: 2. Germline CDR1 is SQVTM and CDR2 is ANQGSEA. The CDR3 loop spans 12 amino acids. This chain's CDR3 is CSVGDRAYEQYF. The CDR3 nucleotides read TGCAGCGTCGGGGACAGGGCCTACGAGCAGTACTTC.

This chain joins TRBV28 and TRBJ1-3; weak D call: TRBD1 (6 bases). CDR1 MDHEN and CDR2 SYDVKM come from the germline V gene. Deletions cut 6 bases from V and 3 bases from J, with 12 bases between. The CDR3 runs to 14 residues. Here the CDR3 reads CASRAGVLGNTIYF. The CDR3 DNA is TGTGCCAGCAGAGCAGGGGTCCTTGGAAACACCATATATTTT.

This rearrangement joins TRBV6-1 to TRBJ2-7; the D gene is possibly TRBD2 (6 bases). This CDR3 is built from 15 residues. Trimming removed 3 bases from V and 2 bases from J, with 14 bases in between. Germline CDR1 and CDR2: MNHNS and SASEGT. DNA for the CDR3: TGTGCCAGCAGTGACCTGGGGGGATTACCCTACGAGCAGTACTTC. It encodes CASSDLGGLPYEQYF.

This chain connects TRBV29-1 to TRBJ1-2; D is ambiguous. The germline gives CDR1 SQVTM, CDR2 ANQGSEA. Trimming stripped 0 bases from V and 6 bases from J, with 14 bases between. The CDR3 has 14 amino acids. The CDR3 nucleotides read TGCAGCGTTGAAGATCTAAGCGGGCGCCATGGCTACACCTTC. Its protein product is CSVEDLSGRHGYTF.

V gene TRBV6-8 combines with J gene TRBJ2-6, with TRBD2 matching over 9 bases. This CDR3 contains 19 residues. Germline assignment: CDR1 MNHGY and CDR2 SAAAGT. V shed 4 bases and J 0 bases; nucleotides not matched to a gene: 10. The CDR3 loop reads CASSSPLLAGISGANVLTF. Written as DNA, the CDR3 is TGTGCCAGCAGTTCTCCCCTACTAGCGGGTATCTCTGGGGCCAACGTCCTGACTTTC.

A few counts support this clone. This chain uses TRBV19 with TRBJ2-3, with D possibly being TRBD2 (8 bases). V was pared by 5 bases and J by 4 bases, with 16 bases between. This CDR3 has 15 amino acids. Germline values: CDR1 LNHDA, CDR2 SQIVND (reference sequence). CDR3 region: CASSSREGASDTQYF. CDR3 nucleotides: TGTGCCAGTAGTTCCCGGGAGGGGGCTTCAGATACGCAGTATTTT.

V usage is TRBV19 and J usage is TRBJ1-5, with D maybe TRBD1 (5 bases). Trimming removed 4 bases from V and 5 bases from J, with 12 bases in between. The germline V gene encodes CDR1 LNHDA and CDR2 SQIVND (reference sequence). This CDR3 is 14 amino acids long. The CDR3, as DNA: TGTGCCAGTAGTACTCGACAAGGGGATCAGCCCCAGCATTTT. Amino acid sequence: CASSTRQGDQPQHF.

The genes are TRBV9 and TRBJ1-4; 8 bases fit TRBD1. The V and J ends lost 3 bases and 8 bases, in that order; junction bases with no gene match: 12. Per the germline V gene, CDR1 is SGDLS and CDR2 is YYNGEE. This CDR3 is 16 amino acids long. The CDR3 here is CASSAQGALGGEKLFF. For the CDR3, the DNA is TGTGCCAGCAGCGCCCAGGGGGCCCTTGGGGGGGAAAAACTGTTTTTT.

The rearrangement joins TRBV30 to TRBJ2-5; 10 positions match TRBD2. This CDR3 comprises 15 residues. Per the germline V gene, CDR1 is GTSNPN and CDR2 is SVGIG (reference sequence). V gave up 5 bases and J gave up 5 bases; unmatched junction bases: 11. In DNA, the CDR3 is TGTGCCTGGTCAGCGGGAGGGCCCTCGCTGGAGACCCAGTACTTC. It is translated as CAWSAGGPSLETQYF.

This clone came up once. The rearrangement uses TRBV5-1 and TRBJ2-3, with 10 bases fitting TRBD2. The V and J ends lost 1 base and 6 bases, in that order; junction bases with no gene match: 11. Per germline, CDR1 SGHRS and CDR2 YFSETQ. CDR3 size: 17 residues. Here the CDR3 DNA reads TGCGCCAGCAGCTTGTACCTCCTAGCGGGAGAAGGGGATACGCAGTATTTT. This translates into CASSLYLLAGEGDTQYF.